The 20 T cell receptor delta chains listed next were all sequenced from one sample in a study of human gamma delta and Vdelta1 T cells. TCRdb reprocessed the PCR reads using CATT. The sample shows about 1,400 delta-chain clones, 40% to 50% of them seen only once. Sequenced material: Vdelta1 gamma-delta T cells from blood. The receptors were gathered from a human donor in good health.

A note on this clone: It differs at one base from a far larger clone, so likely a read error. The chain employs TRDV1 and TRDJ1, with 9 bases identical to TRDD2. J gave up 8 bases and V 5 bases, and 33 bases lay outside the gene matches. The CDR3 covers 22 residues. Per the germline V gene, CDR1 is TSWWSYY and CDR2 is QGS. CDR3 nucleotides: TGTGCTCTTGGGCCAACAAAGGGCACCTTCCTACTCCACTGGGAGATACCGGGGAAACTCATCTTT. It encodes CALGPTKGTFLLHWEIPGKLIF.

A note on this clone: A read error may explain this, as a much larger clone is one base away. Other DNA sequences in the sample encode the same CDR3. The gene calls are TRDV1 and TRDJ1; perhaps D is TRDD2 or TRDD3 (5 bases each). Trimming shortened V by 4 bases and J by 2 bases, and 26 bases separated the two germline ends. Germline V CDR1 and CDR2: TSWWSYY, QGS. CDR3 size: 19 residues. CDR3 in DNA: TGTGCTCTTGGGGGACACCCTACACCCGACAACGTGGGGACCGATAAACTCATCTTT. Amino acid sequence: CALGGHPTPDNVGTDKLIF.

Details on this clone: A much larger clone lies one base from this, so it may be a read error. This sample also contains other DNA sequences that code for the same CDR3. The chain carries TRDV1 and TRDJ1, with TRDD3 matching over 9 bases. The CDR3 consists of 25 residues. CDR1 is TSWWSYY, CDR2 QGS, per germline. The CDR3 here is CALGELALSRPYGGYCIPYTDKLIF. DNA of the CDR3: TGTGCTCTCGGGGAACTCGCCCTCTCCCGCCCCTATGGGGGATATTGCATTCCGTACACCGATAAACTCATCTTT.

This clone is labeled medium-sized (0.01 to 0.1%). This chain connects TRDV1 to TRDJ1, with TRDD3 matching over 8 bases. Trimming removed 0 bases from V and 0 bases from J; junction bases left unmatched: 24. This CDR3 comprises 23 residues. Germline loops: CDR1 TSWWSYY, CDR2 QGS. The CDR3: CALGELNLFSGGLQKPYTDKLIF. CDR3 nucleotide sequence: TGTGCTCTTGGGGAACTAAACCTGTTTTCTGGGGGACTCCAGAAACCGTACACCGATAAACTCATCTTT.

The V and J genes are TRDV1 and TRDJ1; the match to TRDD3 covers 10 bases. Germline V gives CDR1 TSWWSYY, CDR2 QGS. V lost 3 bases and J lost 3; bases outside the gene matches: 16. The CDR3 is 19 amino acids. CDR3 in amino acids: CALGDPLPVYWGMPDKLIF. The CDR3 DNA reads TGTGCTCTTGGGGACCCCCTTCCCGTTTACTGGGGGATGCCCGATAAACTCATCTTT.

By share of the sample, this clone is medium-sized. The chain employs TRDV1 and TRDJ1; D uncertain. CDR1 is TSWWSYY and CDR2 is QGS in the germline V gene. Trimming stripped 5 bases from V and 10 bases from J, with 32 bases between. The CDR3 contains 18 residues. In DNA form, the CDR3 reads TGTGCTCTTGGGAAAGGGGTGGGAAACCGTAAGAATCCGGGGTCACTCATCTTT. It codes for CALGKGVGNRKNPGSLIF.

Comments on this clone: A clone one base away is much larger, so this may be a read error. The chain recombines TRDV1 with TRDJ1; TRDD3 matches 7 bases. Germline lookup yields CDR1 TSWWSYY and CDR2 QGS. The CDR3 has 19 amino acids. The CDR3 spells CAPGEYLPTGDSDTDKLIF. In DNA form, the CDR3 reads TGTGCTCCTGGGGAATATCTTCCAACTGGGGACTCCGACACCGATAAACTCATCTTT.

As regards this clone: A far bigger clonotype differs at one base, so this is likely a read error. This same CDR3 is encoded by further DNA sequences in the sample. The rearrangement uses TRDV1 and TRDJ1, with a tentative D call TRDD2 (5 bases). CDR3 length: 19 residues. Trimming cost V 2 bases and J 0 bases, with 22 bases left between them. Germline V gene sequence: CDR1 TSWWSYY, CDR2 QGS. The CDR3 DNA sequence: TGTGCTCTTGGGGAAAGACCCTACCGAGAGGGGTGGTACACCGATAAACTCATCTTT. It encodes CALGERPYREGWYTDKLIF.

With respect to this clone: A clone one base away is much larger, so this may be a read error. The chain employs TRDV1 and TRDJ1; 8 bases are a match to TRDD3. The V and J ends lost 0 bases and 0 bases, in that order; junction bases with no gene match: 21. Germline V gene data show CDR1 as TSWWSYY and CDR2 as QGS. The CDR3 covers 22 residues. As DNA, the CDR3 is TGTGCTCTTGGGGAACTCCAGAGCCTGGGGGACCCCACCACCTTGTACACCGATAAACTCATCTTT. It is translated as CALGELQSLGDPTTLYTDKLIF.

Judged by abundance, this clone is large. At the DNA level, this CDR3 is encoded by other sequences in the same sample as well. The chain couples TRDV1 to TRDJ1; 8 bases match TRDD2. The CDR3 loop spans 27 amino acids. With V trimmed by 4 bases and J by 0 bases, 40 bases remained unmatched. Germline lookup yields CDR1 TSWWSYY and CDR2 QGS. CDR3 region: CALGGDDLRLPKSNWFSVPLYTDKLIF. CDR3 nucleotides: TGTGCTCTTGGGGGAGACGACCTTCGCCTTCCTAAGTCGAACTGGTTTTCTGTACCCCTGTACACCGATAAACTCATCTTT.

Worth noting for this clone: A far bigger clonotype differs at one base, so this is likely a read error. Within the sample, other DNA sequences also encode this same CDR3. The V gene is TRDV1, the J gene TRDJ1; the match to TRDD3 covers 11 bases. After removal of 6 bases from V and 0 bases from J, the junction contained 24 bases not matched to a gene. The CDR3 covers 22 residues. Germline assignment: CDR1 TSWWSYY and CDR2 QGS. The CDR3 here is CALGVQFFLTGGYGPYTDKLIF. CDR3 nucleotides: TGTGCTCTTGGAGTCCAATTCTTCCTCACTGGGGGATATGGACCGTACACCGATAAACTCATCTTT.

This clone is medium-sized (0.01 to 0.1%) within its sample. Other nucleotide sequences in the sample specify the same CDR3. V and J are TRDV1 and TRDJ1; 13 bases agree with TRDD3. Germline CDR1 TSWWSYY, CDR2 QGS. With 3 bases clipped from V and 3 bases from J, the junction kept 19 bases outside the gene matches. The CDR3 contains 21 residues. The CDR3 DNA follows: TGTGCTCTTGGGGAGCCGGCCTTCCTCCTCACTGGGGGATACGCGTCCGATAAACTCATCTTT. This translates into CALGEPAFLLTGGYASDKLIF.

By its share, this clone is large. The chain employs TRDV1 and TRDJ1; TRDD3 aligns across 7 bases. Germline CDR1 is TSWWSYY and CDR2 is QGS. CDR3 length: 19 amino acids. V dropped 1 base and J dropped 2; count of bases not matched to a gene: 16. CDR3: CALGEPALGRGMGTDKLIF. In DNA form, the CDR3 reads TGTGCTCTTGGGGAACCCGCGCTCGGCCGGGGGATGGGGACCGATAAACTCATCTTT.

This clone was counted only a few times. The V gene is TRDV1, the J gene TRDJ1; no clear D. Trimming left V 3 bases short and J 2 bases short, with 19 bases between. The CDR3 is made up of 17 amino acids. Germline CDR1 and CDR2: TSWWSYY and QGS. The CDR3 region is CALGEPGSGHITDKLIF. The CDR3 nucleotides read TGTGCTCTTGGGGAGCCAGGCAGCGGCCACATAACCGATAAACTCATCTTT.

Regarding this clone: A much bigger clone sits one base away, suggesting this may be a read error. The V gene is TRDV1, the J gene TRDJ1; 9 nucleotides agree with TRDD3. The CDR3 is made up of 22 amino acids. Germline V CDR1 and CDR2: TSWWSYY, QGS. The trim removed 0 bases at V and 2 bases at J, leaving 22 bases unmatched. The CDR3 reads CALGELVILSYEHWGNTDKLIF. CDR3 sequence (DNA): TGTGCTCTTGGGGAACTAGTAATCCTTTCCTACGAGCACTGGGGGAATACCGATAAACTCATCTTT.

In this sample, this clone turned up once. A far larger clone is one nucleotide away, so this likely arose from a read error. Other DNA sequences in this specimen translate into the identical CDR3. This chain links TRDV1 with TRDJ1; TRDD2 matches 9 bases. The V gene's germline CDR1 is TSWWSYY and CDR2 QGS. This CDR3 has 23 amino acids. With 1 base clipped from V and 8 bases from J, the junction kept 32 bases outside the gene matches. DNA of the CDR3: TGTGCTCTTGGGGAACCTCACTTACCGGTACCCTTCCTACGGACTGGGCGTGCGGGAAAACTCATCTTT. Translating gives CALGEPHLPVPFLRTGRAGKLIF.

This clone has a single count. A far larger clone lies a single base away; this is likely a read error. V usage is TRDV1 and J usage is TRDJ1; 9 bases align to TRDD3. Trimming removed 0 bases from V and 5 bases from J; junction bases left unmatched: 19. From germline, CDR1 is TSWWSYY and CDR2 QGS. This CDR3 is built from 20 residues. CDR3 sequence: CALGELTPFWGIQGKDKLIF. The CDR3 region has the DNA TGTGCTCTTGGGGAACTAACTCCGTTCTGGGGGATTCAAGGGAAAGATAAACTCATCTTT.

A remark on this clone: A far larger clone lies a single base away; this is likely a read error. The V and J genes are TRDV1 and TRDJ2; 7 nucleotides align to TRDD2. This CDR3 spans 24 amino acids. The ends lost 0 bases at V and 0 bases at J; junction bases unmatched: 25. Germline CDR1 TSWWSYY, CDR2 QGS. DNA of the CDR3: TGTGCTCTTGGGGAACTAGCCCTCCTTCCTCGGGCGAGGGATTTTCCGTCTTTGACAGCACAACTCTTCTTT. Amino acids: CALGELALLPRARDFPSLTAQLFF.

By sample share, this clone is medium-sized. The chain is built from TRDV1 and TRDJ1, with a tentative D call TRDD2 (5 bases). This CDR3 is built from 17 residues. Trimming cost V 0 bases and J 3 bases, with 17 bases left between them. CDR1 is TSWWSYY, CDR2 QGS, per germline. The CDR3 region is CALGELLLNRGADKLIF. As DNA, the CDR3 is TGTGCTCTTGGGGAACTCCTACTGAACCGAGGGGCCGATAAACTCATCTTT.

Points on this clone: This could be a read error, since a much larger clone is one nucleotide away. The genes are TRDV1 and TRDJ1, with D hard to call. CDR1 is TSWWSYY and CDR2 is QGS in the germline V gene. The CDR3 is 13 amino acids. CDR3 sequence (DNA): TGTGCTCTTGGGGGCACGTACACCGATATACTCATCTTT. Translated, it gives CALGGTYTDILIF.